This is a list of T cell receptor beta chains from one sample in a study of identical twins. TCRdb processed the 5' RACE reads anew with MiXCR; each CDR3 protein has one entry. The sample carries hundreds of thousands of distinct CDR3 sequences, roughly 8.6% recorded once. These sequences were also reported in another study, on yellow fever vaccine responses in identical twins.

Sequenced material: CD8+ T cells sorted from blood. The receptors were gathered from a woman in her late teens or twenties in good health. CDR3s include the opening cysteine and the closing phenylalanine or tryptophan. The D gene is left open where the match is weak. Clone size is given for some rows only: seen once, a few or many times, or a class if the clone is expanded.

CDR3 | DNA | J | V | D | size
CASSLHPGDSGRMRETQYF | TGTGCCAGCAGCTTACACCCCGGAGATAGCGGGAGGATGCGGGAGACCCAGTACTTC | TRBJ2-5 | TRBV11-2 | TRBD2 | .
CASSPNEGERTTDTQYF | TGCGCCAGCAGCCCCAATGAGGGTGAGCGGACCACAGATACGCAGTATTTT | TRBJ2-3 | TRBV4-3 | . | many
CASSFGTSGYTDTQYF | TGTGCCAGCAGTTTTGGGACTAGCGGGTACACAGATACGCAGTATTTT | TRBJ2-3 | TRBV28 | TRBD2 | many
CSVVDREYEQYF | TGCAGCGTTGTTGACAGGGAGTACGAGCAGTACTTC | TRBJ2-7 | TRBV29-1 | TRBD1 | many
CASSEPWQPPTDTQYF | TGTGCCAGCAGTGAACCGTGGCAGCCCCCGACAGATACGCAGTATTTT | TRBJ2-3 | TRBV6-1 | . | .
CASSYNYNTGELFF | TGTGCCAGCAGTTACAACTATAACACCGGGGAGCTGTTTTTT | TRBJ2-2 | TRBV6-2/TRBV6-3 | . | .
CVTRVQSNQPQHF | TGTGTGACGCGGGTACAGAGCAATCAGCCCCAGCATTTT | TRBJ1-5 | TRBV21-1 | . | few
CASSFPNREGNTEAFF | TGCGCCAGCAGCTTCCCCAACAGGGAGGGGAACACTGAAGCTTTCTTT | TRBJ1-1 | TRBV5-1 | . | many
CAWGERGAIYEQYF | TGTGCCTGGGGCGAGCGGGGGGCCATCTACGAGCAGTACTTC | TRBJ2-7 | TRBV30 | TRBD2 | .
CASNPGFWNTEAFF | TGTGCCAGCAACCCAGGTTTTTGGAACACTGAAGCTTTCTTT | TRBJ1-1 | TRBV12-3/TRBV12-4 | . | few
CASSLAGGHYEQYF | TGTGCCAGCAGTCTAGCGGGGGGCCACTACGAGCAGTACTTC | TRBJ2-7 | TRBV12-3/TRBV12-4 | TRBD2 | many
CASSIGRGLGAEQYF | TGCGCCAGCAGTATCGGAAGAGGGTTAGGAGCCGAGCAGTACTTC | TRBJ2-7 | TRBV4-3 | . | many
CASSTASGTNNEQFF | TGTGCCAGCAGTACGGCTAGCGGGACTAACAATGAGCAGTTCTTC | TRBJ2-1 | TRBV2 | TRBD2 | .
CATSRDLLDTQYF | TGTGCCACCAGCAGAGATCTCTTAGATACGCAGTATTTT | TRBJ2-3 | TRBV15 | . | many
CASSQEGTAGNQPQHF | TGCGCCAGCAGCCAAGAGGGTACCGCGGGCAATCAGCCCCAGCATTTT | TRBJ1-5 | TRBV4-1 | . | once
CASSFGAGWNEQFF | TGTGCCAGCAGTTTTGGGGCAGGGTGGAATGAGCAGTTCTTC | TRBJ2-1 | TRBV12-3/TRBV12-4 | . | many
CASSEWDSWIYEQYF | TGTGCCAGCAGTGAATGGGACAGTTGGATTTACGAGCAGTACTTC | TRBJ2-7 | TRBV6-1 | TRBD1 | few
CASSQQTVLDTQYF | TGCGCCAGCAGCCAACAAACAGTGCTAGATACGCAGTATTTT | TRBJ2-3 | TRBV4-1 | . | few
CASTRTRIGDEQYF | TGTGCCAGCACGCGGACTAGGATAGGTGACGAGCAGTACTTC | TRBJ2-7 | TRBV6-2/TRBV6-3 | TRBD2 | few
CSARDAAESSYEQYF | TGCAGTGCTAGAGATGCTGCGGAGAGCTCCTACGAGCAGTACTTC | TRBJ2-7 | TRBV20-1 | . | many
CASSLVGLAEISYNEQFF | TGTGCCAGCAGCTTAGTAGGACTAGCGGAAATTTCCTACAATGAGCAGTTCTTC | TRBJ2-1 | TRBV7-6 | TRBD2 | .
CASSETYSNTEAFF | TGTGCCAGCAGTGAGACATACAGTAACACTGAAGCTTTCTTT | TRBJ1-1 | TRBV25-1 | . | .